Listed below are T cell receptor beta chains from one sample, sequenced in a study of radiotherapy plus CTLA-4 blockade in lung cancer. Data came from immunoSEQ multiplex PCR; TCRdb stores just in-frame clones and leaves some out. In the table there are roughly 63,000 clones, approximately 68% of which are singletons. Sequences were derived from peripheral blood, sampled from a patient treated with radiotherapy plus ipilimumab. The receptors come from a human donor with non-small cell lung cancer whose response to radiotherapy plus ipilimumab could not be evaluated. Both conserved end residues are part of each CDR3.

J gene | V gene | CDR3 protein
TRBJ1-1 | TRBV4-2 | CASSSGVVRTEAFF
TRBJ1-2 | TRBV18 | CASSPSGGAYGYTF
TRBJ1-2 | TRBV6-5 | CASSYSGTGDNYGYTF
TRBJ2-7 | TRBV5-4 | CASSQDSAVYYEQYF
TRBJ2-5 | TRBV5-4 | CASSLTGGLETQYF
TRBJ1-1 | TRBV11-2 | CASSSTGIWAEAFF
TRBJ2-7 | TRBV5-1 | CASSLGGAGFYEQYF
TRBJ1-3 | TRBV9 | CASSAPGGPSGNTIYF
TRBJ2-5 | TRBV30 | CAWGLAGGWETQYF
TRBJ2-3 | TRBV29-1 | CSASHWDRGRTDTQYF
TRBJ2-5 | TRBV30 | CAWSTVQETQYF
TRBJ2-2 | TRBV6-4 | CASRGETGKLFF
TRBJ2-7 | TRBV4-3 | CASSQEVGEVTFSYEQYF
TRBJ1-1 | TRBV7-9 | CASSLEQGVGTFF
TRBJ2-3 | TRBV6-5 | CASRLRQITDTQYF
. | TRBV11-3 | CASSLEGAYEQYF
TRBJ1-3 | TRBV5-4 | CASSGGGGAGNTIYF
TRBJ1-2 | TRBV5-6 | CASSLFQGSNYGYTF
TRBJ2-7 | TRBV13 | CASSLGQGFVDEQYF
TRBJ1-1 | TRBV11-2 | CASSSRENTEAFF
TRBJ2-7 | TRBV14 | CASSSGYGSREQYF
TRBJ1-2 | TRBV6-5 | CASSQGAYGYTF
TRBJ1-2 | TRBV5-1 | CASSWKAAGGSEDYGYTF
TRBJ2-1 | TRBV2 | CASSDITSGRYNEQFF
TRBJ1-1 | TRBV2 | CASSSGGLNTEAFF
TRBJ1-4 | TRBV25-1 | CASSDGGGGVVKKLFF
TRBJ2-3 | TRBV5-4 | CASSSIELAGTDTQYF
TRBJ2-7 | TRBV23-1 | CASSQSWGRAEQYF